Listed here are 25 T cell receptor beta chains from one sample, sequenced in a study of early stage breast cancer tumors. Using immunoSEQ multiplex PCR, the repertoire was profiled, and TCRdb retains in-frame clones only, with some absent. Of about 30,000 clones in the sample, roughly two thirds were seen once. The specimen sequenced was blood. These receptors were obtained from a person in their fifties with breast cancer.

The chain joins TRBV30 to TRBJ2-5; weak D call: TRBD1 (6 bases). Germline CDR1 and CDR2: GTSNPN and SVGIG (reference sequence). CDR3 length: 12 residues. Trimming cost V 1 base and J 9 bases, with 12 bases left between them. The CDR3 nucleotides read TGTGCCTGGAGTGACCGGGACAAATCCCAGTACTTC. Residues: CAWSDRDKSQYF.

The CDR3 nucleotides are TGTGCTAGTGGTCCTAGGGGACTGTACCAAGAGACCCAGTACTTC. Amino acids: CASGPRGLYQETQYF. This chain uses TRBV12-5 with TRBJ2-5; D possibly corresponds to TRBD2 (6 bases). V was trimmed by 5 bases and J by 0 bases, leaving 13 bases between them. From germline, CDR1 is LGHNT and CDR2 FRNRAP. This CDR3 is 15 amino acids long.

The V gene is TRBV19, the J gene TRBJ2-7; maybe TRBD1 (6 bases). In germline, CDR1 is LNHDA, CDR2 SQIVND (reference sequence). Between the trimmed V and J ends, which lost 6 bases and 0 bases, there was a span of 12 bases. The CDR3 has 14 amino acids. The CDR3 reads CASSPGQPSYEQYF. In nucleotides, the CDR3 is TGTGCCAGTAGCCCCGGACAGCCCTCCTACGAGCAGTACTTC.

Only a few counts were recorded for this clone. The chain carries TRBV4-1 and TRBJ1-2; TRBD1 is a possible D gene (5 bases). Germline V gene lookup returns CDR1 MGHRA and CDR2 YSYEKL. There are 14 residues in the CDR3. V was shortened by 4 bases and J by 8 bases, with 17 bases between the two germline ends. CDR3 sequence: CASSLSRAGEGYTF. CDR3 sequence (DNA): TGCGCCAGCAGCCTATCCAGGGCCGGGGAGGGCTACACCTTC.

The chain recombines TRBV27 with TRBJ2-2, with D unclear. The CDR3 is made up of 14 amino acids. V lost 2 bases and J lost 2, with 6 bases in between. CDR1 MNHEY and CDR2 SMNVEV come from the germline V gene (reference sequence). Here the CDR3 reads CASSLSGNTGELFF. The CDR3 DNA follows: TGTGCCAGCAGTTTAAGTGGAAACACCGGGGAGCTGTTTTTT.

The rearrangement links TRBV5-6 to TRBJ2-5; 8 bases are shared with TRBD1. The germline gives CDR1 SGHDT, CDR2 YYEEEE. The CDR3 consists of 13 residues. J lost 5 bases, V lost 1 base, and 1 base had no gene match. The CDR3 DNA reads TGTGCCAGCAGCTTGACAGGGGGGGAGACCCAGTACTTC. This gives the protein CASSLTGGETQYF. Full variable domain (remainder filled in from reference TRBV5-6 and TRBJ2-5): DAGVTQSPTHLIKTRGQQVTLRCSPKSGHDTVSWYQQALGQGPQFIFQYYEEEERQRGNFPDRFSGHQFPNYSSELNVNALLLGDSALYLCASSLTGGETQYFGPGTRLLVL.

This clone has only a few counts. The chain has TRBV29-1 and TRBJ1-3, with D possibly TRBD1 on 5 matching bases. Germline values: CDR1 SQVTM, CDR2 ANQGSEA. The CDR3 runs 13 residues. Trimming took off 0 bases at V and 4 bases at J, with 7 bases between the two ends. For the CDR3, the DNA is TGCAGCGTTGAAGATCCAGGGGGAAACACCATATATTTT. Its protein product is CSVEDPGGNTIYF.

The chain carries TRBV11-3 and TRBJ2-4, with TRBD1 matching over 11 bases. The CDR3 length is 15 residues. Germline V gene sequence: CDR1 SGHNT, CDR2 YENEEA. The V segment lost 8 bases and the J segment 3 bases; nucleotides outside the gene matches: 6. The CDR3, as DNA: TGTGCCAGCTTATGGGGACAGGGGGTCAAAAACATTCAGTACTTC. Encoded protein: CASLWGQGVKNIQYF. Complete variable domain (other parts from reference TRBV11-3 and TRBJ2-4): EAGVVQSPRYKIIEKKQPVAFWCNPISGHNTLYWYLQNLGQGPELLIRYENEEAVDDSQLPKDRFSAERLKGVDSTLKIQPAELGDSAVYLCASLWGQGVKNIQYFGAGTRLSVL.

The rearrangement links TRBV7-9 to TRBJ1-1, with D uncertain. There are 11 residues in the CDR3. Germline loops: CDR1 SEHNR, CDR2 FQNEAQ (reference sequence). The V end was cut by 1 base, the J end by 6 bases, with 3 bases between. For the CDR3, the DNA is TGTGCCAGCAGCTTAGTAGCTGAAGCTTTCTTT. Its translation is CASSLVAEAFF.

The CDR3 here is CASGIDFISGNTIYF. In nucleotides, the CDR3 is TGTGCCAGCGGAATCGACTTCATCTCTGGAAACACCATATATTTT. The chain couples TRBV7-2 to TRBJ1-3; D gene ambiguous. From germline, CDR1 is SGHTA and CDR2 FQGNSA. Trimming cost V 8 bases and J 0 bases, with 14 bases left between them. The CDR3 runs 15 residues.

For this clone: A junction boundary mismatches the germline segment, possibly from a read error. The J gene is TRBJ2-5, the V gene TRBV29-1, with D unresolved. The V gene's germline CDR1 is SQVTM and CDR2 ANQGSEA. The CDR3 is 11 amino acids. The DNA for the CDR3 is TGCAGCGTTCAAGAGAGTGGGACCCAGTACTTC. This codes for CSVQESGTQYF. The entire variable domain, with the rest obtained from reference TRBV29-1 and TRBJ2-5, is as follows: SAVISQKPSRDICQRGTSLTIQCQVDSQVTMMFWYRQQPGQSLTLIATANQGSEATYESGFVIDKFPISRPNLTFSTLTVSNMSPEDSSIYLCSVQESGTQYFGPGTRLLVL.

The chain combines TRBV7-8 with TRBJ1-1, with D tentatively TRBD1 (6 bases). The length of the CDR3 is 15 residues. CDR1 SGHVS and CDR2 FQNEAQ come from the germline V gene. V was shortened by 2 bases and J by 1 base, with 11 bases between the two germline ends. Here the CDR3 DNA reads TGTGCCAGCAGCTTAAACAGGGCGAAGAACACTGAAGCTTTCTTT. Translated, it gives CASSLNRAKNTEAFF. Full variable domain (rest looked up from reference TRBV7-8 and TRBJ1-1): GAGVSQSPRYKVAKRGQDVALRCDPISGHVSLFWYQQALGQGPEFLTYFQNEAQLDKSGLPSDRFFAERPEGSVSTLKIQRTQQEDSAVYLCASSLNRAKNTEAFFGQGTRLTVV.

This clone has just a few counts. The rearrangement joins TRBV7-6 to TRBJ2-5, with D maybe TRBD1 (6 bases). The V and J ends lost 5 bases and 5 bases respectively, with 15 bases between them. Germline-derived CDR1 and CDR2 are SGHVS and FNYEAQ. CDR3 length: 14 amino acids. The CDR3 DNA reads TGTGCCAGCAGCCCCAACAGGGTCTCGGAGACCCAGTACTTC. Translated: CASSPNRVSETQYF. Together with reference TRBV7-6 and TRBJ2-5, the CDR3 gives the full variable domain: GAGVSQSPRYKVTKRGQDVALRCDPISGHVSLYWYRQALGQGPEFLTYFNYEAQQDKSGLPNDRFSAERPEGSISTLTIQRTEQRDSAMYRCASSPNRVSETQYFGPGTRLLVL.

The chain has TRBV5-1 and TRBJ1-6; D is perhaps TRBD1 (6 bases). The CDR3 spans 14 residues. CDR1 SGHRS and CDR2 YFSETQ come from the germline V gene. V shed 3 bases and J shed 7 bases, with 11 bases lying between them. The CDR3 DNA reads TGCGCCAGCAGCTCACAGGGTGGGAATTCACCCCTCCACTTT. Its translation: CASSSQGGNSPLHF.

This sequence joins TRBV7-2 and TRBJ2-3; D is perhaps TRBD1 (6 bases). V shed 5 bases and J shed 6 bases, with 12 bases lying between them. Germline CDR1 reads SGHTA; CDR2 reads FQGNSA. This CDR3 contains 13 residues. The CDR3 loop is CASSRKTGDTQYF. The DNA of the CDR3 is TGTGCCAGCAGCCGTAAAACAGGGGATACGCAGTATTTT. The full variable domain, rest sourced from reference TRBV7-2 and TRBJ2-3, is GAGVSQSPSNKVTEKGKDVELRCDPISGHTALYWYRQSLGQGLEFLIYFQGNSAPDKSGLPSDRFSAERTGGSVSTLTIQRTQQEDSAVYLCASSRKTGDTQYFGPGTRLTVL.

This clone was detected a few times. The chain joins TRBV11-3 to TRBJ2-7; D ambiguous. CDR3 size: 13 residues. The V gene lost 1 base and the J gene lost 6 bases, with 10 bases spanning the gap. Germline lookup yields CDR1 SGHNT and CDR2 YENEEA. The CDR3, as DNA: TGTGCCAGCAGCTTAGGAGATAGCAGCGAGCAGTACTTC. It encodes CASSLGDSSEQYF.

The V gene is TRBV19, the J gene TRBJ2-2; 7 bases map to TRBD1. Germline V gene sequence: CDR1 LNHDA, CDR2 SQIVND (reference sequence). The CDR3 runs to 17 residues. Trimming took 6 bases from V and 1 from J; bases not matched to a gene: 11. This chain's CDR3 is CASSRSSPGGNTGELFF. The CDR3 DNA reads TGTGCCAGTAGCCGCTCCTCTCCAGGGGGGAACACCGGGGAGCTGTTTTTT.

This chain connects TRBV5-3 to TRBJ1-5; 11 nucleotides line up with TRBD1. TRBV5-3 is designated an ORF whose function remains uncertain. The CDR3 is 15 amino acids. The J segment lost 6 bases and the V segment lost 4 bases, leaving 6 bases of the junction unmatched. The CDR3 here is CARSPGTGGSQPQHF. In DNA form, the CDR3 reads TGTGCCAGAAGCCCCGGGACAGGGGGTAGTCAGCCCCAGCATTTT.

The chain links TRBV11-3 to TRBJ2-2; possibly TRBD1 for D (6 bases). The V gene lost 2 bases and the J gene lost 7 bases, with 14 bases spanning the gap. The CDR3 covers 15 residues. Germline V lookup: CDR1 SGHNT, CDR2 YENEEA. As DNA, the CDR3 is TGTGCCAGCAGCTTAATGCAGGGGTCTCTCGGGGAGCTGTTTTTT. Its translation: CASSLMQGSLGELFF.

CDR3 in amino acids: CASSPLWDTGELFF. CDR3 nucleotides: TGTGCCAGCAGCCCCCTATGGGACACCGGGGAGCTGTTTTTT. The chain couples TRBV7-9 to TRBJ2-2; D gene unclear. The germline CDR1 and CDR2 sequences are SEHNR and FQNEAQ (reference sequence). There are 14 residues in the CDR3. The V and J ends lost 5 bases and 3 bases respectively, with 10 bases between them.

The CDR3 spells CASRYGQASQPQHF. The DNA for the CDR3 is TGTGCCAGCAGGTACGGACAGGCAAGTCAGCCCCAGCATTTT. The chain carries TRBV6-1 and TRBJ1-5, with 7 bases fitting TRBD1. The CDR3 is made up of 14 amino acids. V shed 6 bases, J shed 6 bases, and the junction held 8 bases outside the gene matches. Germline CDR1 is MNHNS and CDR2 is SASEGT.

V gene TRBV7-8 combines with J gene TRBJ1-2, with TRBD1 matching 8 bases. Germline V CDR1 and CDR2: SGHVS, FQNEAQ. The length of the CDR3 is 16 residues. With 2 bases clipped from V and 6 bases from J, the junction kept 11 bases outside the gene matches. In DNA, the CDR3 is TGTGCCAGCAGCTTATCCAGGACAGGGATGAGAGATGGCTACACCTTC. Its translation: CASSLSRTGMRDGYTF. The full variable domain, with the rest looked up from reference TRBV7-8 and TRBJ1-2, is GAGVSQSPRYKVAKRGQDVALRCDPISGHVSLFWYQQALGQGPEFLTYFQNEAQLDKSGLPSDRFFAERPEGSVSTLKIQRTQQEDSAVYLCASSLSRTGMRDGYTFGSGTRLTVV.

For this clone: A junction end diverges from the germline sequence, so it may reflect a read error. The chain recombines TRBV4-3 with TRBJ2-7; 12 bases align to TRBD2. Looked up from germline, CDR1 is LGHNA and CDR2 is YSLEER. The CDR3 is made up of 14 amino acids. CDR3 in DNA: TGCGCCAGCAGCCAAGATCAGACTAGCGGGAGCAAGCACTTC. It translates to CASSQDQTSGSKHF.

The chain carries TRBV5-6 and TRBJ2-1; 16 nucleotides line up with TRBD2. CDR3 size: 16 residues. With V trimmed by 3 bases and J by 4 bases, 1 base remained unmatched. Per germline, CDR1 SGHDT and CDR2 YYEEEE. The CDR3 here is CASSWGLAGGYNEQFF. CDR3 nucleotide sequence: TGTGCCAGCAGCTGGGGACTAGCGGGAGGGTACAATGAGCAGTTCTTC.

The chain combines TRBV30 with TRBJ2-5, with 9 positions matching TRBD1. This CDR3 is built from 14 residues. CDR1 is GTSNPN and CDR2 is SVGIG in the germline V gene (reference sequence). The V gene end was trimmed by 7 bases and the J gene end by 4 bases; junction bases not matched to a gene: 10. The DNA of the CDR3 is TGTGCCTTGGACAGGGGAGGAATGGGAGAGACCCAGTACTTC. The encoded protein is CALDRGGMGETQYF. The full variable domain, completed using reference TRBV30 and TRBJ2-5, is SQTIHQWPATLVQPVGSPLSLECTVEGTSNPNLYWYRQAAGRGLQLLFYSVGIGQISSEVPQNLSASRPQDRQFILSSKKLLLSDSGFYLCALDRGGMGETQYFGPGTRLLVL.